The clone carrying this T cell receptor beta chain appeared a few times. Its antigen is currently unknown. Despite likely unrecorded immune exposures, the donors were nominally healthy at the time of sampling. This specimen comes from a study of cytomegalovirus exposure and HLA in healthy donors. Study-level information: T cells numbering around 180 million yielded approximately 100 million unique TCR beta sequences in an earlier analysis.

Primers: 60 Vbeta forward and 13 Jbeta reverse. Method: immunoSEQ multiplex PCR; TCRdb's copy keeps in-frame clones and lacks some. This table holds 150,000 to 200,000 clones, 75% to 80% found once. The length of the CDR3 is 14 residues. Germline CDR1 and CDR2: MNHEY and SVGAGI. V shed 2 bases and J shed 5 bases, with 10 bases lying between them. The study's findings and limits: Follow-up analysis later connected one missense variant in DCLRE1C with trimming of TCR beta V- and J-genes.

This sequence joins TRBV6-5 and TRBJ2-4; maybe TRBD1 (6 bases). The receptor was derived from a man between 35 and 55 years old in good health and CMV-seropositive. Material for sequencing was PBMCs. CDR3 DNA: TGTGCCAGCAGTTACCAGGGGCCGCAAAACATTCAGTACTTC. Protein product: CASSYQGPQNIQYF.